The clone carrying this T cell receptor beta chain came up a few times. This may come from a read error, since a much larger clone is one base off. This entry comes from a study of molecular identifiers for immune sequencing clone quantification. Across the whole study: In replicates, the authors split RNA from about 20,000 or 100,000 naive CD8 cells five ways and sequenced four.

V lost 4 bases, J lost 7 bases, and 14 bases lay in between. The CDR3 is made up of 13 amino acids. Looked up from germline, CDR1 is DFQATT and CDR2 is SNEGSKA (reference sequence). Libraries of bulk TCR were made by previously described methods (with listed TCR primers). MiXCR was run by TCRdb on the PCR reads, yielding one entry per CDR3 protein. The sample lists under 350,000 distinct CDR3 sequences, about a quarter occurring once. The TCR comes from a human donor in good health. Some libraries in this study had Jurkat cell RNA spiked in. What was sequenced was naive CD8+ T cells from blood, with Jurkat cell RNA spiked in. Subset indicated: FACS-sorted CD8+CD4-CCR7+CD45RA+ naive T cells. The chain joins TRBV20-1 to TRBJ1-5, with D possibly being TRBD1 (5 bases). The CDR3: CSAMGPEPQPQHF. In DNA, the CDR3 is TGCAGTGCTATGGGACCCGAGCCCCAGCCCCAGCATTTT.